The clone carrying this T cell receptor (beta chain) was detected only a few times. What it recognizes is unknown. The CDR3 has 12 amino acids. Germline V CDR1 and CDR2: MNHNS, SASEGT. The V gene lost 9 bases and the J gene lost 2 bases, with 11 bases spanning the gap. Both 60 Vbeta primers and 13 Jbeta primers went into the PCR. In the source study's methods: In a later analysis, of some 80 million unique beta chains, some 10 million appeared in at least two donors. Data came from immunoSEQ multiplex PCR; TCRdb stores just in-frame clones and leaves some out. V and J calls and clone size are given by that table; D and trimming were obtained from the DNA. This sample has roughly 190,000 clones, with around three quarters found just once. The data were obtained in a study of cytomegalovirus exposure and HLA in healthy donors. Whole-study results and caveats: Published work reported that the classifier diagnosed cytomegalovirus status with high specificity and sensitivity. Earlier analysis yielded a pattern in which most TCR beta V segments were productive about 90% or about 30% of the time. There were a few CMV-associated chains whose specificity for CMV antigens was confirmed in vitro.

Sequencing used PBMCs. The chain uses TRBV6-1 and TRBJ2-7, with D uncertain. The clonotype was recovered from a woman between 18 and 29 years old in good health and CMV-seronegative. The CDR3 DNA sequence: TGTGCCAGTCGTCGGGTTCCCTACGAGCAGTACTTC. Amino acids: CASRRVPYEQYF.